This section outlines one T cell receptor (beta chain) sequence together with its context. CDR3 length equals 16 residues. V gave up 8 bases and J gave up 4 bases, with 23 bases separating them. Germline CDR1 is SNHLY and CDR2 is FYNNEI. Authors' processing steps: Estimates of nucleated cell counts were drawn from the amplification of reference gene primers. This table comes from immunoSEQ multiplex PCR, and its TCRdb copy is limited to in-frame clones, with some not included. V and J calls plus clone size are reproduced from that table; the DNA served to infer D and trimming. This repertoire shows about 78,000 clones, around 90% found once; its top ten account for around 1%. These data are taken from a study of blood T cell repertoires in COVID-19. Study-level information: Donors in the United States, Italy and Spain gave samples during acute or convalescent COVID-19. T cells, B-cell-depleted T cells, or PBMCs provided the cDNA or gDNA that served as material.

What was sequenced was peripheral blood. The origin of this receptor is a woman in her 50s in a cohort sampled during active COVID-19. This chain links TRBV2 with TRBJ2-5; tentative D call: TRBD2 (7 bases). The CDR3 DNA is TGTGCCAGCGGGTCCCGCCTGCGGGGGCTTGGAGAGACCCAGTACTTC. Translating gives CASGSRLRGLGETQYF.